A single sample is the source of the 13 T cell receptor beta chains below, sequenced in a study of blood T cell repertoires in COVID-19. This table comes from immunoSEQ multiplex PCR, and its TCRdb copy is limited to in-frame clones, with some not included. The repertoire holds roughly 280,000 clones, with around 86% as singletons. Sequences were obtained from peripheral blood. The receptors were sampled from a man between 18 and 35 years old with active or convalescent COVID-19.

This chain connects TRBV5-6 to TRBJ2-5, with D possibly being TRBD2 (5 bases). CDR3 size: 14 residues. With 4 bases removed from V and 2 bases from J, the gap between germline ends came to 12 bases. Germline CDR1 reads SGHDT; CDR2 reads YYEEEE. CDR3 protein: CASSPLGRQETQYF. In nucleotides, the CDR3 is TGTGCCAGCAGCCCGCTGGGGAGACAAGAGACCCAGTACTTC.

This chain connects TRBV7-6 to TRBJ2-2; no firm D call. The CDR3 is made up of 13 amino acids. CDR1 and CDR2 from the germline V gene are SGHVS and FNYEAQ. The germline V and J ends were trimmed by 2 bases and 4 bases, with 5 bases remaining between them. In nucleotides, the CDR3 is TGTGCCAGCAGCTTATCGGGCACCGGGGAGCTGTTTTTT. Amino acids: CASSLSGTGELFF.

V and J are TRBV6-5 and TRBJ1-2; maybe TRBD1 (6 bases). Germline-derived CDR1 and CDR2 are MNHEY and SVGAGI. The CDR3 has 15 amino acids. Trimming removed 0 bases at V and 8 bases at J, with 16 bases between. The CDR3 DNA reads TGTGCCAGCAGTTACTCGGACTTCAGGGGATCCGGCTACACCTTC. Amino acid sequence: CASSYSDFRGSGYTF.

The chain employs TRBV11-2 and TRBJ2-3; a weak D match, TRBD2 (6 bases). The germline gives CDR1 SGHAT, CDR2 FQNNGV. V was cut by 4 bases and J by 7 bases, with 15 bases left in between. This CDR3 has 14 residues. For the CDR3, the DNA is TGTGCCAGCAGCTGGGGGGTAGGGCGATATACGCAGTATTTT. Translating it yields CASSWGVGRYTQYF.

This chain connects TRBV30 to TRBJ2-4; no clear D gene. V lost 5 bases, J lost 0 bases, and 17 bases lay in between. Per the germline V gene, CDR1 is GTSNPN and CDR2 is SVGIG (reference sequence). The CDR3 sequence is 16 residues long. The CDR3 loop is CAWAEVITLAKNIQYF. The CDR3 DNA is TGTGCCTGGGCCGAAGTTATCACTTTAGCCAAAAACATTCAGTACTTC. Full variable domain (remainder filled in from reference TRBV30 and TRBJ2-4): SQTIHQWPATLVQPVGSPLSLECTVEGTSNPNLYWYRQAAGRGLQLLFYSVGIGQISSEVPQNLSASRPQDRQFILSSKKLLLSDSGFYLCAWAEVITLAKNIQYFGAGTRLSVL.

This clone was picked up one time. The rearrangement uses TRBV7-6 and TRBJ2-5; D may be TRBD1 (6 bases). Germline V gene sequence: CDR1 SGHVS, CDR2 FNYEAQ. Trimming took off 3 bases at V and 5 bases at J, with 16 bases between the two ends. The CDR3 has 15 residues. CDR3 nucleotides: TGTGCCAGCAGCTTGACCCCAGGGGTAGGCGAGACCCAGTACTTC. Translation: CASSLTPGVGETQYF.

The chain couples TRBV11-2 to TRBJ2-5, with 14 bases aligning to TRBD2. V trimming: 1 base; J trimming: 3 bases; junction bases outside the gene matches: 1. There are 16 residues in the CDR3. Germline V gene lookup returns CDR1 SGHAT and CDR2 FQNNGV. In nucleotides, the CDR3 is TGTGCCAGCAGCTTAGTGACTAGCGGGGGGGAAGAGACCCAGTACTTC. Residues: CASSLVTSGGEETQYF.

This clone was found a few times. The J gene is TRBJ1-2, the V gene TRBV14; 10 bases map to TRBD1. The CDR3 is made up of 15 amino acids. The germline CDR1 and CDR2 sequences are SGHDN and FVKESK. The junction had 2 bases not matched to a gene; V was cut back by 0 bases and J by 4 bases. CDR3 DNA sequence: TGTGCCAGCAGCCAAGATTGGACAGGGGGCTATGGCTACACCTTC. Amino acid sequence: CASSQDWTGGYGYTF. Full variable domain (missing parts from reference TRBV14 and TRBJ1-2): EAGVTQFPSHSVIEKGQTVTLRCDPISGHDNLYWYRRVMGKEIKFLLHFVKESKQDESGMPNNRFLAERTGGTYSTLKVQPAELEDSGVYFCASSQDWTGGYGYTFGSGTRLTVV.

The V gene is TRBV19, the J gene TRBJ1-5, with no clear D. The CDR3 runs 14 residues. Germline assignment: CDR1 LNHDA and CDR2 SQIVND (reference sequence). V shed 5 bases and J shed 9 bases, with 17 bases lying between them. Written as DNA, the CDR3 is TGTGCCAGTAGTCTCATCGGGGAGGTTGCGCCCCAGCATTTT. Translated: CASSLIGEVAPQHF.

The CDR3 sequence is CASSFTGAGYGYTF. In nucleotides, the CDR3 is TGTGCCAGCAGCTTCACAGGGGCTGGCTATGGCTACACCTTC. This chain connects TRBV7-9 to TRBJ1-2, with 7 bases aligning to TRBD1. The CDR3 has 14 amino acids. Per the germline V gene, CDR1 is SEHNR and CDR2 is FQNEAQ (reference sequence). V dropped 3 bases and J dropped 4; count of bases not matched to a gene: 5. Drawing the rest from reference TRBV7-9 and TRBJ1-2, the complete variable domain is DTGVSQNPRHKITKRGQNVTFRCDPISEHNRLYWYRQTLGQGPEFLTYFQNEAQLEKSRLLSDRFSAERPKGSFSTLEIQRTEQGDSAMYLCASSFTGAGYGYTFGSGTRLTVV.

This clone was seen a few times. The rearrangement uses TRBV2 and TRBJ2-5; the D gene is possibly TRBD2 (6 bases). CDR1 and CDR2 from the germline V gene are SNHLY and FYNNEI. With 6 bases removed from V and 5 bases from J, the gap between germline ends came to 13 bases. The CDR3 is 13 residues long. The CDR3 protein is CASRVTRRETQYF. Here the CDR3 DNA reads TGTGCCAGCAGGGTGACTAGAAGGGAGACCCAGTACTTC. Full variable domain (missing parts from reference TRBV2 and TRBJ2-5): EPEVTQTPSHQVTQMGQEVILRCVPISNHLYFYWYRQILGQKVEFLVSFYNNEISEKSEIFDDQFSVERPDGSNFTLKIRSTKLEDSAMYFCASRVTRRETQYFGPGTRLLVL.

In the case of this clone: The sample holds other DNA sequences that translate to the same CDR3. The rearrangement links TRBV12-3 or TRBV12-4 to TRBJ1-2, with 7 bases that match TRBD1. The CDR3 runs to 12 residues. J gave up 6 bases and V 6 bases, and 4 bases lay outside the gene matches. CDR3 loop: CASSPTGHGYTF. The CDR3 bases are TGTGCCAGCAGCCCGACAGGGCATGGCTACACCTTC.

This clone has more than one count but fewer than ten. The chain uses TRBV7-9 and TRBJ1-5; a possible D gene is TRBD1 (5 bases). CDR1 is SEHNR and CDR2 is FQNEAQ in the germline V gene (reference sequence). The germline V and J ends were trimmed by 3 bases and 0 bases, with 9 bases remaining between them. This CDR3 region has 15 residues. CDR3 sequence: CASSFGGPSNQPQHF. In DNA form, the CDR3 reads TGTGCCAGCAGCTTCGGGGGTCCTAGCAATCAGCCCCAGCATTTT.